This T cell receptor (beta chain) was recovered during a study of vaccination and CD4 T cells after COVID-19. Study-level information: Nasal swab PCR had detected SARS-CoV-2 in convalescent patients, fewer than 10 mild and one severe. Overlapping peptides of the spike proteins of SARS-CoV-2, HCoV-NL63, HCoV-OC43 and HCoV-229E were used for cell stimulation. With a range of 35 to 161, the median interval from diagnosis to drawing post-COVID samples was 100 to 110 days.

At the Johns Hopkins FTIC core, DNA taken from cultured CD4+ T cells was sequenced by way of the Oncomine TCR Beta short-read assay. TCRdb called the PCR reads again in MiXCR, with one record for every CDR3 protein. The table has several thousand distinct CDR3 sequences, 15% to 20% seen once; the top ten hold around 15%. Treatment of the sample: 10-day PBMC culture with coronavirus spike peptide pools or control peptides (ViraFEST assay). ViraFEST grew antigen-specific T cells using peptide pools, then sequenced TCRs. The CDR3 spans 12 residues. Germline values: CDR1 SNHLY, CDR2 FYNNEI. Points on this clonotype: What it binds is not known. Given a much more abundant clone one base away, this may be a read error.

Specimen: CD4+ T cells from blood, cultured in vitro. The TCR originated in a human donor who had recovered from COVID-19. The genes are TRBV2 and TRBJ1-5; D remains ambiguous. In DNA, the CDR3 is TGTACCAGCAGTGGCGAGGCGCAGCCCCAGCATTTT. Amino acids: CTSSGEAQPQHF.